The sequence of this TCR beta chain was determined in a study of prognosis after radiotherapy for stage I lung cancer. Overall study context: From early 2018 through January 2019, patients with stage I non-small cell lung cancer were enrolled. In total, around 12 men and a handful of women took part as patients, aged about 50 to 84 with a median of about 68 years. Findings and caveats of the study: Patients who had metastases reportedly showed TRBV and TRBJ gene usage that varied from that of patients who did not.

V shed 0 bases and J 4 bases; nucleotides not matched to a gene: 4. The CDR3 is 16 amino acids. Germline V gene sequence: CDR1 SGHRS, CDR2 YFSETQ. The sample holds many counts of this clonotype. Its antigen remains unidentified. By two-round multiplex PCR, the TCR beta CDR3 was amplified from genomic DNA. Every TRBV and TRBJ gene had its own specific primer in first-round PCR. TCRdb redid the calling of the multiplex PCR reads with MiXCR, one entry per CDR3 protein. Of 10,000 to 15,000 distinct CDR3 sequences in the sample, roughly 40% were seen once. This specimen was PBMCs, taken before or after stereotactic body radiation therapy (not recorded which). The V and J genes are TRBV5-1 and TRBJ2-1; 10 nucleotides match TRBD2. The receptor was isolated from a donor over 45 with non-small cell lung cancer. CDR3 in amino acids: CASSLGLAGGYNEQFF. Written as DNA, the CDR3 is TGCGCCAGCAGCTTGGGTTTAGCGGGAGGTTACAATGAGCAGTTCTTC. The full variable domain, its missing parts supplied by reference TRBV5-1 and TRBJ2-1, is KAGVTQTPRYLIKTRGQQVTLSCSPISGHRSVSWYQQTPGQGLQFLFEYFSETQRNKGNFPGRFSGRQFSNSRSEMNVSTLELGDSALYLCASSLGLAGGYNEQFFGPGTRLTVL.